Listed below are T cell receptor beta chains from one sample, sequenced in a study of T cell responses to AZD1222 COVID-19 vaccine. Produced via immunoSEQ multiplex PCR; TCRdb's table is partial and in-frame only. The data hold about 180,000 clones, with 80% to 90% observed a single time. Sequencing used peripheral blood, obtained on day 0 of AZD1222 vaccination. These receptors all come from an adult in good health. Each CDR3 is given with its conserved first and last residue. Fields, in order: J gene, clone size, V gene, D gene, CDR3 protein, CDR3 DNA. A D gene is named only where the DNA matches it firmly. Size tells how often a clone was seen (once, few, many) or the class of an expanded clone, and some rows leave it out.

TRBJ1-5 - TRBV7-6 - CASSLAQGGEPQHF TGTGCCAGCAGCTTAGCTCAGGGTGGGGAGCCCCAGCATTTT
TRBJ1-1 - TRBV14 - CASSPRYLNTEAFF TGTGCCAGCAGCCCCAGGTACTTGAACACTGAAGCTTTCTTT
TRBJ2-1 - TRBV13 - CASSLRRDNEQFF TGTGCCAGCAGCTTAAGGCGGGACAATGAGCAGTTCTTC
TRBJ1-2 - TRBV24-1 - CATGQPFF TGTGCCACCGGACAGCCTTTCTTC
TRBJ1-2 - TRBV4-2 - CASSQRGSSYGYTF TGTGCCAGCAGCCAGAGGGGTTCTTCCTATGGCTACACCTTC
TRBJ1-1 - TRBV27 - CASSPRWGVEAFF TGTGCCAGCAGCCCCAGATGGGGTGTCGAAGCTTTCTTT
TRBJ1-2 - TRBV11-2 - CASSLAQLNYGYTF TGTGCCAGCAGCTTAGCACAGTTGAACTATGGCTACACCTTC
TRBJ1-1 - TRBV5-1 TRBD1 CASSSINPGQGNTEAFF TGCGCCAGCAGCTCCATAAATCCGGGACAGGGGAACACTGAAGCTTTCTTT
TRBJ1-2 - TRBV7-2 TRBD1 CASSQTGGAVVGYTF TGTGCCAGCAGTCAGACAGGGGGCGCGGTGGTTGGCTACACCTTC
TRBJ2-2 - TRBV7-3 - CASSLTGQATGELFF TGTGCCAGCAGCTTAACGGGGCAGGCCACCGGGGAGCTGTTTTTT
TRBJ1-2 - TRBV10-2 TRBD1 CASQDRDSHGYTF TGCGCCAGCCAAGACCGGGACAGCCATGGCTACACCTTC
TRBJ1-3 - TRBV28 - CASSLALIGATSGNTIYF TGTGCCAGCAGTTTGGCCCTAATAGGGGCTACCTCTGGAAACACCATATATTTT
TRBJ1-5 - TRBV28 - CAVLSGNQPQHF TGTGCCGTTCTATCTGGCAATCAGCCCCAGCATTTT
TRBJ2-5 - TRBV27 - CASGDYQETQYF TGTGCCAGCGGAGATTACCAAGAGACCCAGTACTTC
TRBJ1-3 few TRBV30 - CAWSKQTGNTIYF TGTGCCTGGAGTAAGCAAACGGGAAACACCATATATTTT
TRBJ1-4 - TRBV12-5 TRBD1 CASGLGDRGRREKLFF TGTGCTAGTGGTTTGGGGGACAGGGGCCGGAGAGAAAAACTGTTTTTT
TRBJ1-6 - TRBV3-1/TRBV3-2 - CASSQNPPWGAGSPLHF TGTGCCAGCAGCCAAAATCCACCATGGGGCGCTGGTTCACCCCTCCACTTT
TRBJ2-1 - TRBV6-5 TRBD1 CASSKDRGGFNEQFF TGTGCCAGCAGTAAGGACAGGGGGGGATTCAATGAGCAGTTCTTC
TRBJ2-5 - TRBV19 TRBD1 CASSVPGQGQETQYF TGTGCCAGTAGTGTACCGGGACAGGGACAAGAGACCCAGTACTTC
TRBJ1-1 - TRBV19 TRBD1 CASSIGQGSFYTEAFF TGTGCCAGTAGTATAGGACAGGGGAGTTTTTACACTGAAGCTTTCTTT
TRBJ2-7 - TRBV19 TRBD1 CASSPGQGTYEQYF TGTGCCAGTAGCCCGGGACAGGGGACATACGAGCAGTACTTC
TRBJ2-1 - TRBV4-1 - CASSPDPSDSLNEQFF TGCGCCAGCAGCCCGGACCCGTCAGACAGTCTCAATGAGCAGTTCTTC
TRBJ1-2 - TRBV28 - CASSLSAYGYTF TGTGCCAGCAGTTTAAGCGCCTATGGCTACACCTTC
TRBJ1-5 - TRBV24-1 - CATSDQDNPFNQPQHF TGTGCCACCAGTGATCAAGACAATCCGTTCAATCAGCCCCAGCATTTT
TRBJ2-7 few TRBV7-3 TRBD1 CASSLTGTGDEQYF TGTGCCAGCAGCTTAACGGGGACAGGCGACGAGCAGTACTTC
TRBJ2-5 - TRBV5-8 TRBD1 CASSSRQGAWETQYF TGTGCCAGCAGTTCCCGACAGGGGGCCTGGGAGACCCAGTACTTC
TRBJ1-1 - TRBV5-8 TRBD1 CASSRQGWDTEAFF TGTGCCAGCAGCAGACAGGGTTGGGACACTGAAGCTTTCTTT
TRBJ2-4 - TRBV6-5 TRBD2 CASSSRLASGGIQYF TGTGCCAGCAGTTCGCGACTAGCAAGTGGCGGCATTCAGTACTTC
TRBJ1-6 - TRBV19 TRBD1 CASQDRGLWNNSPLHF TGTGCCAGTCAGGACAGGGGGCTCTGGAATAATTCACCCCTCCACTTT